Below, 17 T cell receptor beta chains from the same sample are listed, as sequenced in a study of Graves' ophthalmopathy and Graves' hyperthyroidism. The authors amplified TCR beta CDR3 regions from RNA transcripts. First-round RT-PCR employed HTBI primers, with a second-round multiplex PCR after it. TCRdb processed the multiplex PCR reads anew with MiXCR; each CDR3 protein has one entry. The table shows hundreds of thousands of distinct CDR3 sequences, with about a fifth occurring only once. The source material was peripheral blood. The source of these receptors is a young woman with stable Graves' hyperthyroidism. Some clones in this sample may be carry-over from other donors' samples.

V and J are TRBV9 and TRBJ1-2; unclear D gene. CDR1 is SGDLS and CDR2 is YYNGEE in the germline V gene. The V gene lost 0 bases and the J gene lost 0 bases, with 6 bases spanning the gap. The CDR3 covers 14 residues. Here the CDR3 DNA reads TGTGCCAGCAGCGTAGGGACTTCTAACTATGGCTACACCTTC. This translates into CASSVGTSNYGYTF.

This clonotype has ten or more counts. This rearrangement joins TRBV12-3 or TRBV12-4 to TRBJ1-1; TRBD1 is a possible D gene (5 bases). The ends were cut back, 4 bases at V and 1 base at J, with 16 bases in the middle. The CDR3 spans 16 residues. This CDR3 reads CASSSRRGDPNTEAFF. The CDR3 nucleotides read TGTGCCAGCAGTTCTCGGCGGGGGGATCCGAACACTGAAGCTTTCTTT.

The chain employs TRBV5-4 and TRBJ1-2; possible D gene TRBD1, 5 bases. CDR3 size: 16 residues. Germline assignment: CDR1 SGHNT and CDR2 YYREEE (reference sequence). V lost 1 base to trimming and J lost 1 base, with 14 bases between them. The CDR3 sequence: CASSLTGVTRNYGYTF. The CDR3 nucleotides are TGTGCCAGCAGCTTGACAGGTGTAACCCGTAACTATGGCTACACCTTC.

This chain uses TRBV6-1 with TRBJ2-2; D remains ambiguous. The germline V gene encodes CDR1 MNHNS and CDR2 SASEGT. V was clipped by 1 base and J by 6 bases, with 6 bases between them. This CDR3 region has 13 residues. The CDR3 nucleotides read TGTGCCAGCAGTGAAGGTGAAGCCGGGGAGCTGTTTTTT. This sequence encodes CASSEGEAGELFF.

This clonotype came up many times. This chain joins TRBV27 and TRBJ1-6; D remains ambiguous. The CDR3 sequence is 15 residues long. Trimming removed 2 bases from V and 2 bases from J, with 7 bases in between. Germline loops: CDR1 MNHEY, CDR2 SMNVEV (reference sequence). The DNA for the CDR3 is TGTGCCAGCAGTTTAAACGGTGCCTATAATTCACCCCTCCACTTT. This translates into CASSLNGAYNSPLHF.

At least ten counts were recorded for this clonotype. The chain links TRBV11-3 to TRBJ2-2; D not resolved. V was shortened by 3 bases and J by 1 base, with 12 bases between the two germline ends. The CDR3 runs 16 residues. The germline gives CDR1 SGHNT, CDR2 YENEEA. The CDR3 nucleotides read TGTGCCAGCAGCTTCCCGCCGTTGGTGAACACCGGGGAGCTGTTTTTT. Protein product: CASSFPPLVNTGELFF. Drawing the rest from reference TRBV11-3 and TRBJ2-2, the complete variable domain is EAGVVQSPRYKIIEKKQPVAFWCNPISGHNTLYWYLQNLGQGPELLIRYENEEAVDDSQLPKDRFSAERLKGVDSTLKIQPAELGDSAVYLCASSFPPLVNTGELFFGEGSRLTVL.

This clonotype was counted at least ten times. The chain couples TRBV6-4 to TRBJ2-1, with 8 bases fitting TRBD2. Germline V gene lookup returns CDR1 MRHNA and CDR2 SNTAGT. This CDR3 spans 20 amino acids. V gave up 2 bases and J gave up 6 bases; unmatched junction bases: 21. The CDR3 sequence is CASSDRPSGRGWVGRNEQFF. The CDR3 nucleotides read TGTGCCAGCAGTGACCGCCCTAGCGGGCGAGGTTGGGTGGGGCGCAATGAGCAGTTCTTC.

This clonotype was counted at least ten times. This chain connects TRBV3-1 to TRBJ1-5; D may be TRBD1 (6 bases). V lost 4 bases, J lost 4 bases, and 14 bases lay in between. This CDR3 is built from 15 residues. The V gene's germline CDR1 is LGHDT and CDR2 YNNKEL (reference sequence). The CDR3 nucleotides are TGTGCCAGCAGCCCGTACGGGGGCGGAAATCAGCCCCAGCATTTT. Translating it yields CASSPYGGGNQPQHF.

This clonotype was seen ten or more times. The rearrangement links TRBV19 to TRBJ1-2; D is unresolved. Germline loops: CDR1 LNHDA, CDR2 SQIVND (reference sequence). The CDR3 has 15 residues. V gave up 8 bases and J gave up 2 bases, with 18 bases separating them. The CDR3 sequence is CASQLTLNTNYGYTF. CDR3 in DNA: TGTGCCAGTCAATTGACTCTTAACACCAACTATGGCTACACCTTC.

This clonotype was counted only a few times. The chain links TRBV28 to TRBJ2-4; D is possibly TRBD1 (6 bases). This CDR3 region has 18 residues. The germline gives CDR1 MDHEN, CDR2 SYDVKM. The germline V and J ends were trimmed by 3 bases and 2 bases, with 20 bases remaining between them. The CDR3 coding sequence is TGTGCCAGCAGTTTCCTAATGCAACAGGGTCGAACCAAAAACATTCAGTACTTC. This encodes CASSFLMQQGRTKNIQYF. The complete variable domain, with remaining parts taken from reference TRBV28 and TRBJ2-4, reads DVKVTQSSRYLVKRTGEKVFLECVQDMDHENMFWYRQDPGLGLRLIYFSYDVKMKEKGDIPEGYSVSREKKERFSLILESASTNQTSMYLCASSFLMQQGRTKNIQYFGAGTRLSVL.

The chain combines TRBV20-1 with TRBJ2-5, with 8 bases matching TRBD2. The germline CDR1 and CDR2 sequences are DFQATT and SNEGSKA (reference sequence). This CDR3 contains 15 residues. Trimming at V came to 0 bases and at J to 2 bases, leaving 5 bases not matched to a gene. The CDR3 region is CSARDVAGFQETQYF. DNA for the CDR3: TGCAGTGCTAGAGATGTAGCGGGGTTTCAAGAGACCCAGTACTTC.

The chain joins TRBV20-1 to TRBJ2-7; 11 positions match TRBD1. CDR1 DFQATT and CDR2 SNEGSKA come from the germline V gene (reference sequence). This CDR3 has 11 amino acids. Trimming at V came to 8 bases and at J to 7 bases, leaving 4 bases not matched to a gene. The CDR3 sequence is CSLDRGREQYF. The CDR3 DNA follows: TGCAGTTTGGACAGGGGGCGTGAGCAGTACTTC.

In this sample, this clonotype turned up many times. The CDR3 nucleotides are TGTGCCAACAAACAGGGGGAGTTCTATGGCTACACCTTC. This gives the protein CANKQGEFYGYTF. The genes are TRBV7-3 and TRBJ1-2, with 8 bases matching TRBD1. Trimming cost V 10 bases and J 4 bases; bases outside gene matches: 8. Per the germline V gene, CDR1 is SGHTA and CDR2 is FQGTGA. The CDR3 covers 13 residues. Filled out from reference TRBV7-3 and TRBJ1-2, the complete variable domain reads GAGVSQTPSNKVTEKGKYVELRCDPISGHTALYWYRQSLGQGPEFLIYFQGTGAADDSGLPNDRFFAVRPEGSVSTLKIQRTERGDSAVYLCANKQGEFYGYTFGSGTRLTVV.

The chain employs TRBV11-2 and TRBJ2-7; TRBD1 or TRBD2 may be the D gene (6 bases each). The CDR3 extends over 12 amino acids. Looked up from germline, CDR1 is SGHAT and CDR2 is FQNNGV. V was shortened by 7 bases and J by 10 bases, with 17 bases between the two germline ends. CDR3 coding DNA: TGTGCCAGCACCCGCGGGACAAGGAGTCAGTACTTC. Translation gives CASTRGTRSQYF.

This clonotype showed up just a few times. The chain joins TRBV5-8 to TRBJ1-1, with no clear D. The germline V gene encodes CDR1 SGHTS and CDR2 YDEGEE. CDR3 length: 14 residues. The ends were cut back, 3 bases at V and 6 bases at J, with 15 bases in the middle. The CDR3 DNA reads as TGTGCCAGCAGCTCACGGGAGGGCCGAGCTGAAGCTTTCTTT. Translated: CASSSREGRAEAFF.

This clonotype was counted at least ten times. One junction end does not reproduce the germline sequence, and a read error may be involved. The rearrangement joins TRBV5-5 to TRBJ2-1, with D possibly TRBD1 on 6 matching bases. This CDR3 region has 9 residues. Germline V lookup: CDR1 SGHKS, CDR2 YYEKEE (reference sequence). The CDR3 reads CASSLSQGF. CDR3 nucleotides: TGTGCCAGCAGCTTGTCACAGGGCTTC. Full variable domain (remainder filled in from reference TRBV5-5 and TRBJ2-1): DAGVTQSPTHLIKTRGQQVTLRCSPISGHKSVSWYQQVLGQGPQFIFQYYEKEERGRGNFPDRFSARQFPNYSSELNVNALLLGDSALYLCASSLSQGFGPGTRLTVL.

A note on this clonotype: One end of the junction is discordant with germline, which a read error may explain. The chain recombines TRBV29-1 with TRBJ2-2, with D possibly being TRBD1 or TRBD2 (5 bases each). The CDR3 is 14 residues long. Germline assignment: CDR1 SQVTM and CDR2 ANQGSEA. This CDR3 is CSVGGPATTGDLFF. CDR3 DNA sequence: TGCAGCGTTGGGGGACCAGCGACCACCGGGGATCTGTTTTTT.